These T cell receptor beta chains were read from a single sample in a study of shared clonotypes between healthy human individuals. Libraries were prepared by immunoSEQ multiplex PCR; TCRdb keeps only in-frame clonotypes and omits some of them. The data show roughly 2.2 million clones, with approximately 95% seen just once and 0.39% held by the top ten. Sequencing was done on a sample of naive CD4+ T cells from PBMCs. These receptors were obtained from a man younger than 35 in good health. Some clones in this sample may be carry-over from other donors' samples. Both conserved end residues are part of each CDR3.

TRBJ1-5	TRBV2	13	CASTLGIRQPQHF
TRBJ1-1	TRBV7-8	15	CASSFDGRGNTEAFF
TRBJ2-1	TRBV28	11	CASSYRNEQFF
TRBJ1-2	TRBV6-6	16	CASSYSSRDLPYGYTF
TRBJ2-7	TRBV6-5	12	CASGRDSKEQYF
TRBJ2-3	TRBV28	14	CASRVGGGTDTQYF
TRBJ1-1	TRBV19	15	CASSMSTRRVTEAFF
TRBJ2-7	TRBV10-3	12	CAISSTGSGQYF
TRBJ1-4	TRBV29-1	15	CSVSRDRGTNEKLFF
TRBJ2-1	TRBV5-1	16	CASSSMGGNGYNEQFF